This TCR beta chain is from a study of blood T cell repertoires in COVID-19 (dated by TCRdb to the early 2020s). Broadly, across the study: Samples from collaborators originated in the United States, Italy and Spain and spanned both the acute and convalescent phases of COVID-19. The prospective study material was composed of cDNA or gDNA derived from T cells, B-cell-depleted T cells, or PBMCs. Deeply sampled blood TCRbeta repertoires from subjects exposed to, actively infected with, or recovered from COVID-19 were included in the dataset. The repertoires were released in a freely available public database intended as a resource for research on the immune response to SARS-CoV-2. Samples came from the ongoing ImmuneRACE study (first 160 participants) plus 1,254 subjects from 6 global collaborators. Sample metadata almost always included a de-identified subject ID, COVID-19 status, age in years and sex. Where available, HLA class I and class II types were obtained from metadata supplied by the sample provider rather than from assay-based typing. Here is what the overall study found, with its caveats: The amount of clinical and demographic metadata varied by source and participant and was provided uncurated.

Comments on this clone: The antigen it recognizes is unknown. Base-call qualities are not available, and no considerably larger clone is one nucleotide away.

In Seattle, one collaborating source enrolled patients while the infection was active and tracked those patients longitudinally over the course of disease. Each collaborating institution followed its own protocols to collect whole blood in K2EDTA tubes. Collaborator samples were shipped for TCRbeta analysis as frozen whole blood, isolated PBMCs, or DNA extracted from either sample type. The immunoSEQ Assay, a bias-controlled multiplex PCR, was used to amplify TCRbeta CDR3 regions from genomic DNA. As for the authors' bioinformatics: Within the assay, amplification of reference gene primers was used to estimate how many nucleated cells each sample contained. To quantify the absolute abundance of each unique TCRbeta CDR3 rearrangement, sequence reads were collapsed and filtered. For each sample, productive Simpson clonality was calculated by taking the square root of Simpson's diversity index across productive rearrangements. TCRdb retrieved this table from immuneACCESS and kept in-frame rearrangements only. Not all clones are present; in checked studies, unresolved V genes account for under half, and no reason is known for the remainder. That table is the source of V, J and clone size, and D and trimming were worked out from the DNA. The sample data list 85,000 to 100,000 clones, and around nine tenths of these were observed just once. Just over 2% of the sample is held by the ten biggest clonotypes.

V drops 1 base and J drops 4 bases, leaving 10 bases in between. Measured from the cysteine to the phenylalanine, the CDR3 is 15 residues long. This entry keeps only the CDR3 DNA: 45 bases, framed from base 1. The CDR1 and CDR2 encoded by the germline V gene (reference sequence) are LNHDA and SQIVND. The V and J genes are TRBV19 and TRBJ1-4; the D segment cannot be called with confidence. The sequence was obtained from a man in his fifties with COVID-19, enrolled during active disease. Sequenced material: peripheral blood. The nucleotide sequence reads TGTGCCAGTAGTATAGGGGAGCGACTTAATGAAAAACTGTTTTTT. Its protein reads: CASSIGERLNEKLFF. Here the CDR3 is joined to the reference TRBV19 and TRBJ1-4 genes, and the full variable domain is: DGGITQSPKYLFRKEGQNVTLSCEQNLNHDAMYWYRQDPGQGLRLIYYSQIVNDFQKGDIAEGYSVSREKKESFPLTVTSAQKNPTAFYLCASSIGERLNEKLFFGSGTQLSVL.